Each of the 27 T cell receptor beta chains below was sequenced from the same sample in a study of OX40 agonist ivuxolimab in advanced cancers. Sequencing used immunoSEQ multiplex PCR; TCRdb keeps in-frame clones, though not all of them. The sample holds about 77,000 clones, approximately 81% seen once. This sample comprised CD4+ or CD8+ T cells sorted from blood, obtained in a trial of the OX40 agonist ivuxolimab. Receptors originate from an adult with an advanced solid tumor such as melanoma, head and neck, liver or kidney cancer.

The gene calls are TRBV28 and TRBJ1-2; D is possibly TRBD1 (5 bases). V shed 6 bases and J shed 5 bases, with 22 bases lying between them. This CDR3 has 16 amino acids. Germline V CDR1 and CDR2: MDHEN, SYDVKM. DNA for the CDR3: TGTGCCAGCAGCTCGAACTCCAGGGCAAGGGAATATGGCTACACCTTC. It encodes CASSSNSRAREYGYTF.

J is TRBJ2-5 and V is TRBV7-2; 7 bases map to TRBD2. The trim removed 2 bases at V and 4 bases at J, leaving 4 bases unmatched. Germline CDR1 reads SGHTA; CDR2 reads FQGNSA. The CDR3 runs 14 residues. The CDR3 sequence: CASSLRGDGETQYF. CDR3 bases: TGTGCCAGCAGCTTACGGGGGGACGGAGAGACCCAGTACTTC.

J is TRBJ1-2 and V is TRBV6-5; D perhaps matches TRBD1 (5 bases). Germline assignment: CDR1 MNHEY and CDR2 SVGAGI. The V and J ends lost 4 bases and 7 bases respectively, with 16 bases between them. CDR3 size: 14 residues. CDR3 residues: CASSSFRGWSGYTF. CDR3 coding DNA: TGTGCCAGCAGTTCCTTCCGGGGCTGGAGTGGCTACACCTTC.

Concerning this clone: Given a far larger clone just one base away, this is likely a sequencing read error. J is TRBJ2-7 and V is TRBV19, with D unclear. Germline CDR1 is LNHDA and CDR2 is SQIVND (reference sequence). This CDR3 region has 13 residues. The CDR3: CASSIRSSYEQHF. DNA for the CDR3: TGTGCCAGTAGTATTAGGTCCTCCTACGAGCAGCACTTC.

The chain employs TRBV14 and TRBJ2-3, with D tentatively TRBD2 (5 bases). Germline V gives CDR1 SGHDN, CDR2 FVKESK. CDR3 length equals 13 residues. The V and J ends lost 1 base and 8 bases respectively, with 10 bases between them. Written as DNA, the CDR3 is TGTGCCAGCAGCCAAGGCGAAGCGGCTACGCAGTATTTT. Translating it yields CASSQGEAATQYF.

Remarks on this clone: Other DNA sequences in the same sample also yield this CDR3. V is TRBV19 and J is TRBJ1-3, with D hard to call. In germline, CDR1 is LNHDA, CDR2 SQIVND (reference sequence). The CDR3 sequence is 12 residues long. Deletions cut 0 bases from V and 4 bases from J, with 1 base between. The CDR3 protein is CASSIEGNTIYF. The CDR3 DNA is TGTGCCAGTAGTATAGAAGGAAACACCATATATTTT.

The chain couples TRBV5-4 to TRBJ1-3; TRBD1 might be the D (5 bases). Trimming removed 2 bases from V and 8 bases from J, with 8 bases in between. Germline assignment: CDR1 SGHNT and CDR2 YYREEE (reference sequence). The CDR3 has 12 amino acids. The CDR3 bases are TGTGCCAGCAGCTTTACGGGGGACACCATATATTTT. Amino acid sequence: CASSFTGDTIYF.

The rearrangement uses TRBV6-1 and TRBJ1-1, with unresolved D. The CDR3 is made up of 13 amino acids. V was clipped by 3 bases and J by 7 bases, with 12 bases between them. Germline assignment: CDR1 MNHNS and CDR2 SASEGT. The DNA of the CDR3 is TGTGCCAGCAGTGACGGGTTCGGGTTTGAAGCTTTCTTT. It is translated as CASSDGFGFEAFF.

The rearrangement links TRBV5-8 to TRBJ2-6, with 9 bases matching TRBD1. CDR3 length equals 18 residues. Per germline, CDR1 SGHTS and CDR2 YDEGEE. The J segment lost 2 bases and the V segment lost 4 bases, leaving 10 bases of the junction unmatched. The CDR3: CASSIWTGVPTGANVLTF. For the CDR3, the DNA is TGTGCCAGCAGCATTTGGACAGGGGTTCCAACTGGGGCCAACGTCCTGACTTTC.

The rearrangement uses TRBV7-9 and TRBJ1-2; D might be TRBD1 (5 bases). V lost 2 bases to trimming and J lost 3 bases, with 13 bases between them. Germline CDR1 reads SEHNR; CDR2 reads FQNEAQ (reference sequence). The length of the CDR3 is 15 residues. CDR3 in DNA: TGTGCCAGCAGCTTACAGGAGGCGGGGGACTATGGCTACACCTTC. This sequence encodes CASSLQEAGDYGYTF.

The V and J genes are TRBV5-1 and TRBJ2-7; D is ambiguous. With 5 bases removed from V and 6 bases from J, the gap between germline ends came to 15 bases. The CDR3 loop spans 13 amino acids. CDR1 and CDR2 from the germline V gene are SGHRS and YFSETQ. Here the CDR3 reads CASSKGDLTEQYF. The DNA of the CDR3 is TGCGCCAGCAGTAAGGGTGATCTTACCGAGCAGTACTTC.

V usage is TRBV4-3 and J usage is TRBJ2-7, with D tentatively TRBD2 (5 bases). This CDR3 has 15 amino acids. The germline V and J ends were trimmed by 2 bases and 2 bases, with 13 bases remaining between them. In germline, CDR1 is LGHNA, CDR2 YSLEER. As DNA, the CDR3 is TGCGCCAGCAGCCAACAAACCGGGATCACCTACGAGCAGTACTTC. Its translation: CASSQQTGITYEQYF.

This chain connects TRBV7-2 to TRBJ1-1; D remains ambiguous. V was pared by 3 bases and J by 0 bases, with 11 bases between. This CDR3 contains 15 residues. The germline CDR1 and CDR2 sequences are SGHTA and FQGNSA. The DNA of the CDR3 is TGTGCCAGCAGCTTTTCGTCGTATGTGAACACTGAAGCTTTCTTT. It codes for CASSFSSYVNTEAFF.

This chain uses TRBV5-1 with TRBJ2-1; 7 bases map to TRBD1. Germline loops: CDR1 SGHRS, CDR2 YFSETQ. This CDR3 has 14 residues. Unmatched junction bases numbered 5, after V lost 0 bases and J lost 8 bases. The CDR3 DNA reads TGCGCCAGCAGCTTGGAGGGCAGGGGGTATGAGCAGTTCTTC. This gives the protein CASSLEGRGYEQFF.

Comments on this clone: Distinct nucleotide sequences in the sample also encode this CDR3. The rearrangement links TRBV27 to TRBJ2-7; either TRBD1 or TRBD2 may fit D (5 bases each). The CDR3 loop spans 15 amino acids. Germline V lookup: CDR1 MNHEY, CDR2 SMNVEV (reference sequence). V lost 3 bases and J lost 4, with 16 bases in between. CDR3 bases: TGTGCCAGCAGTTTTTCCACCGGGACGGGTTACGAGCAGTACTTC. Translating it yields CASSFSTGTGYEQYF.

J is TRBJ1-1 and V is TRBV15, with TRBD1 matching over 11 bases. The germline V gene has CDR1 LNHNV and CDR2 YYDKDF (reference sequence). V gave up 4 bases and J gave up 3 bases; unmatched junction bases: 7. The CDR3 spans 16 residues. CDR3 protein: CATSKPPGQGDTEAFF. CDR3 coding DNA: TGTGCCACCAGCAAACCCCCGGGACAGGGGGACACTGAAGCTTTCTTT.

This chain joins TRBV4-1 and TRBJ2-1; the match to TRBD2 covers 8 bases. CDR3 length: 15 amino acids. From germline, CDR1 is MGHRA and CDR2 YSYEKL. V was pared by 1 base and J by 3 bases, with 2 bases of the junction left unmatched. The CDR3 DNA sequence: TGCGCCAGCAGCCAAGGTAGCGGGGTCTACAATGAGCAGTTCTTC. Translation gives CASSQGSGVYNEQFF.

The chain carries TRBV7-8 and TRBJ1-5, with D maybe TRBD1 (5 bases). Germline V gene lookup returns CDR1 SGHVS and CDR2 FQNEAQ. CDR3 length equals 16 residues. The V gene lost 1 base and the J gene lost 3 bases, with 13 bases spanning the gap. CDR3 residues: CASSLGATVHNQPQHF. The CDR3 DNA follows: TGTGCCAGCAGCTTAGGGGCGACAGTTCACAATCAGCCCCAGCATTTT.

This sequence joins TRBV27 and TRBJ2-1; 8 nucleotides match TRBD2. The trim removed 11 bases at V and 6 bases at J, leaving 15 bases unmatched. The CDR3 has 15 amino acids. Germline CDR1 MNHEY, CDR2 SMNVEV (reference sequence). The DNA for the CDR3 is TGTGCCTATGGGGGGGGGACTAGTGTCAGCAATGAGCAGTTCTTC. Translating gives CAYGGGTSVSNEQFF.

This chain joins TRBV12-5 and TRBJ1-1; weak D call: TRBD1 (5 bases). The germline gives CDR1 LGHNT, CDR2 FRNRAP. This CDR3 region has 19 residues. V was trimmed by 1 base and J by 1 base, leaving 22 bases between them. CDR3 nucleotides: TGTGCTAGTGGTTTGGAGCCTCCCCCAGGGAAGGGGAGGAACACTGAAGCTTTCTTT. Translation: CASGLEPPPGKGRNTEAFF. The full variable domain, with the rest looked up from reference TRBV12-5 and TRBJ1-1, is DARVTQTPRHKVTEMGQEVTMRCQPILGHNTVFWYRQTMMQGLELLAYFRNRAPLDDSGMPKDRFSAEMPDATLATLKIQPSEPRDSAVYFCASGLEPPPGKGRNTEAFFGQGTRLTVV.

This chain links TRBV19 with TRBJ1-1, with D perhaps TRBD1 (6 bases). The V end lost 3 bases, the J end lost 7 bases, and 15 bases lay between the germline ends. The CDR3 extends over 14 amino acids. Germline V gives CDR1 LNHDA, CDR2 SQIVND (reference sequence). The CDR3 DNA reads TGTGCCAGTAGTATGGCAGGGGTGTATGGTGAAGCTTTCTTT. It encodes CASSMAGVYGEAFF. Using reference TRBV19 and TRBJ1-1 for the parts outside the CDR3, the full variable domain is DGGITQSPKYLFRKEGQNVTLSCEQNLNHDAMYWYRQDPGQGLRLIYYSQIVNDFQKGDIAEGYSVSREKKESFPLTVTSAQKNPTAFYLCASSMAGVYGEAFFGQGTRLTVV.

This chain's CDR3 is CASTWSGGDTGELFF. CDR3 sequence (DNA): TGTGCCAGCACCTGGTCGGGAGGGGACACCGGGGAGCTGTTTTTT. This chain joins TRBV2 and TRBJ2-2, with TRBD2 matching 8 bases. Germline V gene sequence: CDR1 SNHLY, CDR2 FYNNEI. This CDR3 has 15 residues. V dropped 7 bases and J dropped 3; count of bases not matched to a gene: 7.

The V and J genes are TRBV7-1 and TRBJ2-2; TRBD1 agrees at 7 bases. TRBV7-1 carries the ORF label, with uncertain function. There are 14 residues in the CDR3. Germline trimming cut 7 bases from V and 3 bases from J; bases unmatched to any gene: 5. Here the CDR3 reads CASTRTGDTGELFF. CDR3 coding DNA: TGTGCCAGCACCCGAACAGGGGACACCGGGGAGCTGTTTTTT.

The V gene is TRBV4-2, the J gene TRBJ2-7; D may be TRBD2 (6 bases). The CDR3 consists of 17 residues. Per germline, CDR1 LGHNA and CDR2 YNFKEQ. With 0 bases removed from V and 0 bases from J, the gap between germline ends came to 15 bases. The CDR3 here is CASSQDGRPPDSYEQYF. The CDR3 DNA reads as TGTGCCAGCAGCCAAGATGGGAGGCCCCCCGACTCCTACGAGCAGTACTTC.

In DNA form, the CDR3 reads TGCGCCAGCAGCGCTGGGCCCGGGGAGACCCAGTACTTC. This translates into CASSAGPGETQYF. This chain uses TRBV5-1 with TRBJ2-5; D unresolved. Per germline, CDR1 SGHRS and CDR2 YFSETQ. The length of the CDR3 is 13 residues. Trimming left V 4 bases short and J 5 bases short, with 12 bases between.

The chain carries TRBV6-6 and TRBJ2-1; 14 bases map to TRBD2. With 6 bases clipped from V and 8 bases from J, the junction kept 6 bases outside the gene matches. Germline V CDR1 and CDR2: MNHNY, SVGAGI (reference sequence). This CDR3 comprises 15 residues. The CDR3: CASSSGLAGVYEQFF. DNA of the CDR3: TGTGCCAGCAGCTCGGGACTAGCGGGAGTCTATGAGCAGTTCTTC.

The chain combines TRBV4-2 with TRBJ1-2; D unresolved. The CDR3 sequence is 15 residues long. Trimming pared 4 bases from V and 4 bases from J, leaving 16 bases between. Germline V gene sequence: CDR1 LGHNA, CDR2 YNFKEQ. CDR3 residues: CASSPDTMISYGYTF. The CDR3 nucleotides are TGTGCCAGCAGCCCAGACACAATGATCAGCTATGGCTACACCTTC.